One sample yielded the 23 T cell receptor beta chains listed below, sequenced in a study of Ad26.COV2.S vaccination and SARS-CoV-2 variants. Indicated treatment: 15 to 20 received Ad26.COV2.S at low or high dose, single or two shots; several received placebo; per-sample allocation not given. All samples were drawn on day 63, counting from the first vaccine or placebo injection. Profiling relied on immunoSEQ multiplex PCR, and the TCRdb table lists in-frame clones only, not all of them. This sample yields 200,000 to 300,000 clones, of which roughly 89% are seen a single time; approximately 3% belongs to the top ten. The sequenced sample was peripheral blood, obtained in a trial of Ad26.COV2.S vaccine versus placebo. These receptors were collected from a person between 18 and 60 years old who received the Ad26.COV2.S COVID-19 vaccine or a placebo.

This clone was counted between two and nine times. The V call is TRBV2, the J call TRBJ1-5, with 8 nucleotides matching TRBD1. Trimming cost V 5 bases and J 3 bases; bases outside gene matches: 3. Per germline, CDR1 SNHLY and CDR2 FYNNEI. CDR3 length: 14 amino acids. For the CDR3, the DNA is TGTGCCAGCAGTACAGGGGGGTCCAATCAGCCCCAGCATTTT. Translating gives CASSTGGSNQPQHF.

The chain carries TRBV29-1 and TRBJ1-3; 10 bases agree with TRBD1. The V gene's germline CDR1 is SQVTM and CDR2 ANQGSEA. V lost 8 bases to trimming and J lost 0 bases; unmatched junction nucleotides: 7. There are 15 residues in the CDR3. CDR3 residues: CSTWDRGFSGNTIYF. CDR3 sequence (DNA): TGCAGCACCTGGGACAGGGGATTCTCTGGAAACACCATATATTTT.

This clone was counted a few times. The chain carries TRBV4-3 and TRBJ2-2; D call uncertain. Germline V lookup: CDR1 LGHNA, CDR2 YSLEER. This CDR3 has 16 amino acids. The germline V and J ends were trimmed by 0 bases and 3 bases, with 11 bases remaining between them. CDR3 protein: CASSQDRWRDTGELFF. CDR3 coding DNA: TGCGCCAGCAGCCAAGATCGGTGGAGAGACACCGGGGAGCTGTTTTTT.

The CDR3 coding sequence is TGTGCCACCAGCAGGGGTTTATCAGCGGATGGGACCCAGTACTTC. Translating gives CATSRGLSADGTQYF. The gene calls are TRBV15 and TRBJ2-5, with D possibly being TRBD2 (5 bases). CDR1 LNHNV and CDR2 YYDKDF come from the germline V gene (reference sequence). The V gene lost 3 bases and the J gene lost 7 bases, with 18 bases spanning the gap. This CDR3 comprises 15 residues.

The CDR3 DNA reads as TGTGCCAGCACTACAACCTACGAGCAGTACTTC. Protein: CASTTTYEQYF. The chain couples TRBV6-5 to TRBJ2-7; D not certain. This CDR3 is 11 amino acids long. V was clipped by 7 bases and J by 2 bases, with 6 bases between them. From germline, CDR1 is MNHEY and CDR2 SVGAGI.

V usage is TRBV18 and J usage is TRBJ1-3; D ambiguous. This CDR3 has 15 residues. Trimming pared 2 bases from V and 0 bases from J, leaving 8 bases between. Germline V gene sequence: CDR1 KGHSH, CDR2 LQKENI. CDR3 residues: CASSPGIYSGNTIYF. CDR3 DNA sequence: TGTGCCAGCTCACCAGGGATCTACTCTGGAAACACCATATATTTT.

Only one count was recorded for this clone. The chain carries TRBV4-1 and TRBJ2-5; D unresolved. This CDR3 comprises 14 residues. Trimming pared 0 bases from V and 7 bases from J, leaving 12 bases between. CDR1 MGHRA and CDR2 YSYEKL come from the germline V gene. The CDR3 protein is CASSQEHPPWTQYF. CDR3 bases: TGCGCCAGCAGCCAAGAACACCCTCCGTGGACCCAGTACTTC.

The CDR3 bases are TGTGCCAGTAGAAAAAACGGGGGGAACACCATATATTTT. Translation: CASRKNGGNTIYF. The genes are TRBV19 and TRBJ1-3; possibly TRBD1 for D (5 bases). With 6 bases removed from V and 7 bases from J, the gap between germline ends came to 13 bases. Germline lookup yields CDR1 LNHDA and CDR2 SQIVND (reference sequence). This CDR3 spans 13 amino acids.

This clone turned up a few times. The chain employs TRBV11-2 and TRBJ1-2, with a possible D match to TRBD1 (6 bases). Trimming shortened V by 5 bases and J by 0 bases, and 10 bases separated the two germline ends. The V gene's germline CDR1 is SGHAT and CDR2 FQNNGV. There are 14 residues in the CDR3. The CDR3 loop is CASSPWTANYGYTF. CDR3 coding DNA: TGTGCCAGCAGCCCCTGGACAGCTAACTATGGCTACACCTTC.

The rearrangement uses TRBV18 and TRBJ2-2; tentatively, D is TRBD1 (6 bases). Germline V gene data show CDR1 as KGHSH and CDR2 as LQKENI. Trimming took off 6 bases at V and 5 bases at J, with 13 bases between the two ends. CDR3 length: 14 residues. The CDR3 region has the DNA TGTGCCAGCTCGAACAATACAGGGACCGGGGAGCTGTTTTTT. Translation: CASSNNTGTGELFF.

This chain connects TRBV6-5 to TRBJ1-2; no clear D gene. Germline values: CDR1 MNHEY, CDR2 SVGAGI. V was pared by 0 bases and J by 4 bases, with 15 bases between. CDR3 length: 16 residues. CDR3 protein: CASSYSRTGGGYGYTF. DNA for the CDR3: TGTGCCAGCAGTTACTCCCGGACCGGTGGCGGCTATGGCTACACCTTC.

The J gene is TRBJ2-3, the V gene TRBV7-2; 13 bases agree with TRBD2. Germline V gene lookup returns CDR1 SGHTA and CDR2 FQGNSA. The trim removed 5 bases at V and 5 bases at J, leaving 7 bases unmatched. The CDR3 runs to 16 residues. The CDR3 reads CASSRGLAGAIDTQYF. The CDR3 bases are TGTGCCAGCAGCAGAGGACTAGCGGGGGCAATAGATACGCAGTATTTT.

The V call is TRBV29-1, the J call TRBJ1-2, with D possibly matching TRBD1 (6 bases). CDR1 and CDR2 (germline): SQVTM, ANQGSEA. Between the trimmed V and J ends, which lost 5 bases and 4 bases, there was a span of 11 bases. CDR3 length: 12 amino acids. In DNA form, the CDR3 reads TGCAGCGTTTTACAGGGTCCCTATGGCTACACCTTC. Translation gives CSVLQGPYGYTF. Drawing the rest from reference TRBV29-1 and TRBJ1-2, the complete variable domain is SAVISQKPSRDICQRGTSLTIQCQVDSQVTMMFWYRQQPGQSLTLIATANQGSEATYESGFVIDKFPISRPNLTFSTLTVSNMSPEDSSIYLCSVLQGPYGYTFGSGTRLTVV.

This clone occurred once. The chain recombines TRBV13 with TRBJ2-3, with 10 nucleotides matching TRBD2. The germline V gene encodes CDR1 PRHDT and CDR2 FYEKMQ (reference sequence). The CDR3 is 15 amino acids. V was pared by 4 bases and J by 5 bases, with 6 bases of the junction left unmatched. Here the CDR3 DNA reads TGTGCCAGCAGCTACAAGCGGGGGGGGAGAGATACGCAGTATTTT. Its translation: CASSYKRGGRDTQYF.

This chain links TRBV6-6 with TRBJ2-7; D is perhaps TRBD2 (5 bases). Trimming took 0 bases from V and 5 from J, leaving 11 bases between them. The germline V gene encodes CDR1 MNHNY and CDR2 SVGAGI (reference sequence). This CDR3 comprises 14 residues. CDR3 region: CASSYSRALDEQYF. Written as DNA, the CDR3 is TGTGCCAGCAGTTACTCGAGGGCTCTCGACGAGCAGTACTTC.

The V gene is TRBV9, the J gene TRBJ2-1; 11 bases are a match to TRBD2. Germline CDR1 and CDR2: SGDLS and YYNGEE. V lost 5 bases, J lost 7 bases, and 8 bases stayed unmatched. The CDR3 loop spans 15 amino acids. The CDR3 DNA reads TGTGCCAGCAGTTATAGCGGGAGGGCCCTTAATGAGCAGTTCTTC. It specifies CASSYSGRALNEQFF.

The rearrangement links TRBV6-5 to TRBJ2-7; perhaps TRBD1 as D (6 bases). Germline V gives CDR1 MNHEY, CDR2 SVGAGI. The length of the CDR3 is 12 residues. The V end lost 4 bases, the J end lost 3 bases, and 7 bases lay between the germline ends. The chain's CDR3 is CASSWDIYEQYF. As DNA, the CDR3 is TGTGCCAGCAGTTGGGACATCTACGAGCAGTACTTC.

The chain is built from TRBV4-1 and TRBJ2-1; D not certain. The CDR3 runs to 15 residues. Germline values: CDR1 MGHRA, CDR2 YSYEKL. The V and J ends lost 1 base and 4 bases respectively, with 11 bases between them. The CDR3 here is CASSQVVLGYNEQFF. CDR3 DNA sequence: TGCGCCAGCAGCCAAGTCGTCCTAGGTTACAATGAGCAGTTCTTC.

This rearrangement joins TRBV6-5 to TRBJ1-2; 8 bases are shared with TRBD1. The V and J ends lost 0 bases and 7 bases, in that order; junction bases with no gene match: 7. This CDR3 is built from 15 residues. Germline lookup yields CDR1 MNHEY and CDR2 SVGAGI. CDR3 DNA sequence: TGTGCCAGCAGTTACTCGAACAGGGGGAAGTCTGGCTACACCTTC. Translated, it gives CASSYSNRGKSGYTF.

The V call is TRBV7-2, the J call TRBJ1-4; 8 bases line up with TRBD1. Germline-derived CDR1 and CDR2 are SGHTA and FQGNSA. This CDR3 has 15 amino acids. After removal of 5 bases from V and 7 bases from J, the junction contained 9 bases not matched to a gene. CDR3 nucleotides: TGTGCCAGCAGCCCTCAGCAGGGGGCAGGTGAAAAACTGTTTTTT. This gives the protein CASSPQQGAGEKLFF.

This chain uses TRBV5-6 with TRBJ1-1; 9 nucleotides line up with TRBD1. The germline V gene encodes CDR1 SGHDT and CDR2 YYEEEE. CDR3 length: 18 residues. With V trimmed by 4 bases and J by 0 bases, 13 bases remained unmatched. CDR3 bases: TGTGCCAGCAGCAACCACAGGGGGCGCCGGAAGATGAACACTGAAGCTTTCTTT. Translated, it gives CASSNHRGRRKMNTEAFF.

J is TRBJ2-5 and V is TRBV19, with D uncertain. The V and J ends lost 5 bases and 5 bases respectively, with 18 bases between them. CDR1 and CDR2 from the germline V gene are LNHDA and SQIVND (reference sequence). The CDR3 spans 15 residues. This CDR3 is CASSLRGIKRETQYF. CDR3 DNA sequence: TGTGCCAGTAGTCTTCGTGGTATCAAGAGGGAGACCCAGTACTTC.

V is TRBV5-1 and J is TRBJ1-1; 10 bases fit TRBD1. The CDR3 covers 16 residues. Unmatched junction bases numbered 8, after V lost 5 bases and J lost 1 base. Germline-derived CDR1 and CDR2 are SGHRS and YFSETQ. CDR3 bases: TGCGCCAGCAGTCTGTGGCGGGACAGGGGGAACACTGAAGCTTTCTTT. Translated, it gives CASSLWRDRGNTEAFF.